A selection of T cell receptor beta chains follows, all from one sample in a study of blood T cell repertoires in COVID-19. Some clones are missing from TCRdb's copy, which holds only in-frame ones; the method was immunoSEQ multiplex PCR. This repertoire shows about 500,000 clones, about nine tenths found once; its top ten account for roughly 0.7%. Sequencing used PBMCs or T cells enriched from blood (not recorded which). The receptors originated from a young woman who had recovered from COVID-19. The conserved cysteine and the conserved F or W are not part of the CDR3 here. The D gene is left open where the match is weak. Clone size, where shown, is once, few, many, or a class for clones that have expanded.

clone_size v_call d_call cdr3_aa
- TRBV5-4 - ASSPPVNNEQF
- TRBV30 - AWSVRGHLYNSPLH
- TRBV4-1 - ASSQGAGSSGNTIY
once TRBV7-9 - ASTQTDFPF
- TRBV9 - ASSVSSWQGRQY
- TRBV30 TRBD1 AASTGGYEQY
- TRBV2 - ASSEETGYNTEAF
- TRBV2 TRBD2 ASSEALRIAGGLNEQF
- TRBV4-1 - ASSQGSGERKTNEKLF
- TRBV5-1 TRBD1 ASSFGQGYGYT
- TRBV3-1/TRBV3-2 - ASSQDWGTGTDTQY
- TRBV29-1 TRBD1 SGQDRVGYT
- TRBV7-3 - ASSLYWGDTIY
- TRBV5-4 - ASSLGPGPHYGYT
- TRBV6-1 - ASSEDRALAGAQY
few TRBV21-1 - ASSARGPGELF
- TRBV7-8 - ASSPLGVGQISQF
- TRBV24-1 TRBD2 ATSDSGGPGDTQY
- TRBV29-1 - SDGGASGYT
- TRBV11-2 - ASSLESGGTEAF
- TRBV6-5 TRBD1 ASSPATGGYEQY
- TRBV5-1 - ASSLSVNTEAF
- TRBV6-5 - ASIWGQGSNQPQH
once TRBV7-9 TRBD1 ASSRDRDPNQPQH
- TRBV2 - ASSRQFNTGELF
- TRBV6-2/TRBV6-3 - ASSSTVDYEQY
- TRBV18 - ASSPGEDAF
once TRBV11-2 - ASSLDTFYEQY
- TRBV19 - ARHKRSANEKLF
once TRBV4-1 TRBD1 ASSHRGGWTGNEKLF
- TRBV7-9 TRBD1 ASSLGDRAHTEAF
- TRBV3-1/TRBV3-2 - ASSQDEAEYTDTQY
- TRBV7-9 TRBD1 ASSLGQGETQY
- TRBV5-4 - ASSLPEGLNTEAF
- TRBV19 TRBD2 ASSTGGSSYNEQF
once TRBV3-1/TRBV3-2 - ASSLAQETQY
- TRBV5-4 - ASSLGGQTGRAEAF
- TRBV6-5 TRBD1 ASSLSGQGDTQY
few TRBV19 TRBD1 ASSPTGEDGYT
- TRBV7-9 TRBD1 ASSLGAGGGDEQY